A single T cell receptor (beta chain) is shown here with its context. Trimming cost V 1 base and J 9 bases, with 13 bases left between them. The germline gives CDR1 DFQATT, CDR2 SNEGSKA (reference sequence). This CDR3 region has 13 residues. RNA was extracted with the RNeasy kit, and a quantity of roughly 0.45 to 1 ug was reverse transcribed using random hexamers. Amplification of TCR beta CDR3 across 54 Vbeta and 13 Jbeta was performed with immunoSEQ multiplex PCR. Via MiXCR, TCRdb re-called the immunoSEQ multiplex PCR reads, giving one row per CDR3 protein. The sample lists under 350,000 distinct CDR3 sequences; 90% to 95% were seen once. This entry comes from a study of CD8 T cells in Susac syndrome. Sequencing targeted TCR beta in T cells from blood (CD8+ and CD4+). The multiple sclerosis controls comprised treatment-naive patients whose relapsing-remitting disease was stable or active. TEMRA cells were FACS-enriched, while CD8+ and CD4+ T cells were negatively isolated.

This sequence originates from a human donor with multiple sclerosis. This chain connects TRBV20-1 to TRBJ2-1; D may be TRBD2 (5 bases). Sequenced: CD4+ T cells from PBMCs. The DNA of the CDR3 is TGCAGTGCTAGAGTACCGGGAACAAGTGAGCAGTTCTTC. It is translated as CSARVPGTSEQFF.